The rows below give T cell receptor beta chains drawn from one sample of a study of T cells expressing NK-cell markers. After re-calling the 5' RACE reads, TCRdb lists one entry per CDR3 protein, DNA absent. The sample includes about 550,000 distinct CDR3 sequences. The sample was blood T cells: a sorted CD56 or NKG2C T cell subset, CD4+ or CD8+ T cells, or bulk PBMC T cells (not recorded which). The receptors here all came from a man aged 18 to 29 in good health. The CDR3 runs from the conserved cysteine through the conserved F or W.

v_gene	j_gene	CDR3aa
TRBV7-2	TRBJ2-5	CASSARLSQYF
TRBV28	TRBJ2-1	CASSLGALVRGGEQFF
TRBV10-3	TRBJ2-6	CAISPLGRSSGANVLTF
TRBV24-1	TRBJ2-2	CATSDSADRELFF
TRBV7-6	TRBJ2-3	CASSSNGLRIPSTDTQYF
TRBV11-2	TRBJ2-1	CASSFNPEFNEQFF
TRBV27	TRBJ2-7	CASSPGTPLYEQYF
TRBV7-9	TRBJ2-1	CASSFRQLHYNEQFF
TRBV4-2	TRBJ2-1	CASSKGTRVDEQFF
TRBV12-3/TRBV12-4	TRBJ2-3	CASTSTGSTSTDTQYF
TRBV29-1	TRBJ2-7	CSVRTVNYEQYF
TRBV20-1	TRBJ2-3	CSAKWDFRTGGVLGTDTQYF
TRBV5-1	TRBJ2-1	CASSVATGPYNEQFF
TRBV5-1	TRBJ2-1	CASSLGVALGTLHNEQFF
TRBV11-2	TRBJ2-2	CASSFPFTGLNTGELFF
TRBV3-1	TRBJ2-1	CASSHRWHNEQFF
TRBV12-3/TRBV12-4	TRBJ2-7	CASSFGGGGAMVYEQYF
TRBV12-3/TRBV12-4	TRBJ1-1	CASSLGGEYTEAFF
TRBV12-3/TRBV12-4	TRBJ2-2	CASSLNTGELFF
TRBV2	TRBJ2-7	CASRSGTGLTYEQYF
TRBV4-2	TRBJ2-1	CASSQDFTARNEQFF
TRBV3-1	TRBJ2-7	CASSRTSGTFYEQYF
TRBV20-1	TRBJ2-5	CSASTGTGVLETQYF
TRBV9	TRBJ2-3	CASSASTSFGVTADTQYF
TRBV7-2	TRBJ2-7	CASSSGLPSGRAGEQYF
TRBV7-8	TRBJ2-1	CASSSLPGQGFNEQFF
TRBV9	TRBJ2-7	CASSVRTGAYEQYF
TRBV14	TRBJ1-6	CASSPTGGVSPLHF
TRBV7-9	TRBJ2-2	CASSFVLGSGELFF